This TCR beta chain was captured by sequencing in a study of shared clonotypes between healthy human individuals. The germline V and J ends were trimmed by 9 bases and 9 bases, with 12 bases remaining between them. The CDR3 is 11 amino acids. Germline loops: CDR1 MDHEN, CDR2 SYDVKM. Caucasian adults living in Nashville, Tennessee, provided all samples. Unsorted PBMC samples were amplified in replicate PCRs containing roughly 300 ng DNA, tens of thousands of T cell genomes. In the authors' workflow: ImmunoSEQ yielded junction-only sequences lacking quality scores, so filtering differed. Method: immunoSEQ multiplex PCR; TCRdb's copy keeps in-frame clones and lacks some. V and J calls and clone size come straight from that table; D and trimming were deduced from the DNA. The profile shows about 460,000 clones, approximately 71% of them singletons.

The receptor was derived from a woman aged 35 to 49 in good health. Some clones in this sample may be carry-over from other donors' samples. The specimen sequenced was PBMCs. The V and J genes are TRBV28 and TRBJ2-1; no reliable D call. The CDR3 sequence: CASCGVGEQFF. The CDR3, as DNA: TGTGCCAGTTGTGGCGTTGGTGAGCAGTTCTTC.